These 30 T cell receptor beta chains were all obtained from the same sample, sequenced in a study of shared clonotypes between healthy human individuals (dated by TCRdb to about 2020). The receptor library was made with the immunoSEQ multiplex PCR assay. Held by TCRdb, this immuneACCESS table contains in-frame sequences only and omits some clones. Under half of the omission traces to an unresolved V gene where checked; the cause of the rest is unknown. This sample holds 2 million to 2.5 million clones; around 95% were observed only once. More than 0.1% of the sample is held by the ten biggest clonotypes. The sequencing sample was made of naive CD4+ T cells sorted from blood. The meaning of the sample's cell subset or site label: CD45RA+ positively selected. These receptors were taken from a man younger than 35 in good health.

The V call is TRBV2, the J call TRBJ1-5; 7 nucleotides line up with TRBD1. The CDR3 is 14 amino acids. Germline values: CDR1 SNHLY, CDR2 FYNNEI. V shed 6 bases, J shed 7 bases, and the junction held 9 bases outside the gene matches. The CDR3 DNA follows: TGTGCCAGCAGCCCGGGCCAGGGGGGCCAGCCCCAGCATTTT. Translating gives CASSPGQGGQPQHF.

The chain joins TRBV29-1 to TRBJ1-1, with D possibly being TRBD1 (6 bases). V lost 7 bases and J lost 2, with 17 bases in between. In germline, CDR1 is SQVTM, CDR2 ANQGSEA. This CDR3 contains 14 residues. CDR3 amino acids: CSAALTTGNTEAFF. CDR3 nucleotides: TGCAGCGCCGCCCTCACGACAGGCAACACTGAAGCTTTCTTT.

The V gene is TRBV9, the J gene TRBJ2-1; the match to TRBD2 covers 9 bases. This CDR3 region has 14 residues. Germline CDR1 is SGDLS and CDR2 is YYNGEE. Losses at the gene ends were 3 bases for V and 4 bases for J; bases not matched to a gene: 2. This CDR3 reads CASSGSGRYNEQFF. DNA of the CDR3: TGTGCCAGCAGCGGTAGCGGGAGATACAATGAGCAGTTCTTC.

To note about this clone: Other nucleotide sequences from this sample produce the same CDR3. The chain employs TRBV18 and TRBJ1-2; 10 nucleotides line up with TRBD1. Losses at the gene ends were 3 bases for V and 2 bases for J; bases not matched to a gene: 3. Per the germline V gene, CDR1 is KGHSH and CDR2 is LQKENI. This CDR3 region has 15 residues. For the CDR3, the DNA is TGTGCCAGCTCACCGCCGGGACAGGGGAACTATGGCTACACCTTC. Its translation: CASSPPGQGNYGYTF.

The CDR3 bases are TGTGCCAGCAGCCAAGATTGGGGGCACGAGCAGTACTTC. Protein product: CASSQDWGHEQYF. The V and J genes are TRBV14 and TRBJ2-7, with TRBD1 as a possible D gene (6 bases). The CDR3 is 13 amino acids. Trimming took off 0 bases at V and 5 bases at J, with 8 bases between the two ends. The germline V gene has CDR1 SGHDN and CDR2 FVKESK.

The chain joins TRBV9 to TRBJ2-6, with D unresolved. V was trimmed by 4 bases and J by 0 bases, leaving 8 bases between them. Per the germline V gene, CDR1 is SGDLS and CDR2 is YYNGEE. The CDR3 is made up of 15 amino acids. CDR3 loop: CASSPGSSGANVLTF. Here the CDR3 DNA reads TGTGCCAGCAGCCCCGGCTCCTCTGGGGCCAACGTCCTGACTTTC.

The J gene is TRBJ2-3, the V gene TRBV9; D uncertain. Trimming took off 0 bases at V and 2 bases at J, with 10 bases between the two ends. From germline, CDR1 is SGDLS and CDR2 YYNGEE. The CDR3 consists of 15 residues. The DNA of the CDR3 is TGTGCCAGCAGCGTAGCTACTTGGAACACAGATACGCAGTATTTT. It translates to CASSVATWNTDTQYF.

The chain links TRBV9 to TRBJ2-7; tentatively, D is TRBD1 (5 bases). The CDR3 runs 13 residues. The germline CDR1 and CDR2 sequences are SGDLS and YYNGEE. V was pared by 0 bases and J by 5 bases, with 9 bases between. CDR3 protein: CASSVVGADEQYF. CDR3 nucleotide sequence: TGTGCCAGCAGCGTAGTAGGGGCTGACGAGCAGTACTTC.

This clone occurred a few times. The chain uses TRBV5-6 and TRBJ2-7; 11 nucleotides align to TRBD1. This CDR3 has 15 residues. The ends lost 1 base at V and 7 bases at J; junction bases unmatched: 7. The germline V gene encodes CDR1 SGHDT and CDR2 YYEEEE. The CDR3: CASSLQDRGRGEQYF. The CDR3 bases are TGTGCCAGCAGCTTGCAGGACAGGGGGCGCGGAGAGCAGTACTTC.

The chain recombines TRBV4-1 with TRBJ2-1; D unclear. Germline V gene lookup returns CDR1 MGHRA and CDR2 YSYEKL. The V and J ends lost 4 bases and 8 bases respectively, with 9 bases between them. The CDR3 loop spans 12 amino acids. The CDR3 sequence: CASSLHSYEQFF. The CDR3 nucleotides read TGCGCCAGCAGCCTTCATTCATATGAGCAGTTCTTC.

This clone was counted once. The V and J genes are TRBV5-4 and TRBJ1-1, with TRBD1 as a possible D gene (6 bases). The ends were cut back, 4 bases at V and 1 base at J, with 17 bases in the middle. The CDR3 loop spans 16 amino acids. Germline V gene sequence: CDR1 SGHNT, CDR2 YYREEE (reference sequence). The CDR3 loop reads CASSRVAGAANTEAFF. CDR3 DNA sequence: TGTGCCAGCAGCCGTGTCGCAGGGGCGGCGAACACTGAAGCTTTCTTT.

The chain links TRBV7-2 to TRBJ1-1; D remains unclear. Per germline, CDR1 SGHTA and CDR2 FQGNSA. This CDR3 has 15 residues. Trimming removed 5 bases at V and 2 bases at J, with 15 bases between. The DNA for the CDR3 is TGTGCCAGCAGCCCCTGGACGGGAGAAAACACTGAAGCTTTCTTT. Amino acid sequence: CASSPWTGENTEAFF.

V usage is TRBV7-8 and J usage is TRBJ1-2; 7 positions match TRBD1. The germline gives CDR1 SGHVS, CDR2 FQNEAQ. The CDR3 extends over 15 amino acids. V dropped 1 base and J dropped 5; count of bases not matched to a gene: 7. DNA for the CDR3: TGTGCCAGCAGCTTAGACCTCGGGACAGCGTATGGCTACACCTTC. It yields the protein CASSLDLGTAYGYTF.

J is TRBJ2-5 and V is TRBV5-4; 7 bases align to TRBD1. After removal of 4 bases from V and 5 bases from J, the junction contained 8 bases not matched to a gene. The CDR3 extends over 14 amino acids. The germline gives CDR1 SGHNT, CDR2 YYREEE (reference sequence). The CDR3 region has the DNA TGTGCCAGCAGCCACCCCGACAGGGTGGAGACCCAGTACTTC. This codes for CASSHPDRVETQYF.

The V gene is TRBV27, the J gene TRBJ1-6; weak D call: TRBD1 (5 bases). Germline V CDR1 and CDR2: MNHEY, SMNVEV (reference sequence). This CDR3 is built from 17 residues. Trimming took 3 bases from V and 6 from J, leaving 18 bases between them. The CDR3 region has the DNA TGTGCCAGCAGTTTCACTCCCGACGGTAGGGGTAATTCACCCCTCCACTTT. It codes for CASSFTPDGRGNSPLHF.

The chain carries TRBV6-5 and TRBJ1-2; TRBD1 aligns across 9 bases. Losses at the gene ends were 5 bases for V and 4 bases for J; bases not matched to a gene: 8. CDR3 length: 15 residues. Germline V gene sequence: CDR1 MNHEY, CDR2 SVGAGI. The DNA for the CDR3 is TGTGCCAGCAGTCGAGGGGACAGGGATCCCTATGGCTACACCTTC. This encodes CASSRGDRDPYGYTF.

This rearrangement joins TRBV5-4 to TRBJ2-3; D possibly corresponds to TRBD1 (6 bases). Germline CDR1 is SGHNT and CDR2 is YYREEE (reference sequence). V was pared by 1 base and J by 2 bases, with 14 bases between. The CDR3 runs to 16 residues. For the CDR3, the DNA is TGTGCCAGCAGCTTGAAAGTTGGGGGCACCACAGATACGCAGTATTTT. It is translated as CASSLKVGGTTDTQYF.

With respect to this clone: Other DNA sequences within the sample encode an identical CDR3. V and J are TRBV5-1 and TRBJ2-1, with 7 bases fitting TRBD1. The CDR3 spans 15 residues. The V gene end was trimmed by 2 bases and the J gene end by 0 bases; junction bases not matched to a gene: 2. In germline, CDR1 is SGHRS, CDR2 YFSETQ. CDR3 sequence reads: CASSLGTASYNEQFF. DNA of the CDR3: TGCGCCAGCAGCTTAGGGACAGCCTCCTACAATGAGCAGTTCTTC.

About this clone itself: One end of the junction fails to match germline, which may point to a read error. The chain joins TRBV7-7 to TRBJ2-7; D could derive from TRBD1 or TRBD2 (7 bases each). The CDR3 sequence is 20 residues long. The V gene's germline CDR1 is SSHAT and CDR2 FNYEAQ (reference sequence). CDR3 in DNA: TGTGCTAGCAGCTTAATCGCGTCTGAAAGCGGGACAGCAAGATCCTACGAGCAGTACTTC. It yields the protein CASSLIASESGTARSYEQYF. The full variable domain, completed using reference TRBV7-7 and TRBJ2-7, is GAGVSQSPRYKVTKRGQDVTLRCDPISSHATLYWYQQALGQGPEFLTYFNYEAQPDKSGLPSDRFSAERPEGSISTLTIQRTEQRDSAMYRCASSLIASESGTARSYEQYFGPGTRLTVT.

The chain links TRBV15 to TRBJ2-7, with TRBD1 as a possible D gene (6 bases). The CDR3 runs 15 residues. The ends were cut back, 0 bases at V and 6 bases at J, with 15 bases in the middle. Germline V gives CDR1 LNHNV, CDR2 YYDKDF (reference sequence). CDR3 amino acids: CATSRDLAGVGEQYF. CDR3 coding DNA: TGTGCCACCAGCAGAGATTTAGCAGGGGTAGGCGAGCAGTACTTC.

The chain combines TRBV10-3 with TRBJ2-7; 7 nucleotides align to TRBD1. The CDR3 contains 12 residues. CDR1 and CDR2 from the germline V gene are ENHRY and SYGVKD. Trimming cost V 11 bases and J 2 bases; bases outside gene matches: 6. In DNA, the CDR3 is TGTGCCGTTAGGACAGGCCCCTACGAGCAGTACTTC. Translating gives CAVRTGPYEQYF.

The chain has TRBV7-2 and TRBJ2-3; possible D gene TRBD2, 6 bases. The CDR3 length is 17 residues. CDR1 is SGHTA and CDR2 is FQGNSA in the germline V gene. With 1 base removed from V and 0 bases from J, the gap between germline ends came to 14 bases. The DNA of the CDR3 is TGTGCCAGCAGCTTAGTCGGGGGAGGTGTTAGCACAGATACGCAGTATTTT. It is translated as CASSLVGGGVSTDTQYF.

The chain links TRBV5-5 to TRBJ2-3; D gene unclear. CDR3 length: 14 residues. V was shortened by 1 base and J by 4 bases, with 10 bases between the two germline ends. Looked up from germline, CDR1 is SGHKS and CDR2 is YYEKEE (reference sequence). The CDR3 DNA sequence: TGTGCCAGCAGCTTGAGGTTCGTCGCAGATACGCAGTATTTT. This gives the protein CASSLRFVADTQYF.

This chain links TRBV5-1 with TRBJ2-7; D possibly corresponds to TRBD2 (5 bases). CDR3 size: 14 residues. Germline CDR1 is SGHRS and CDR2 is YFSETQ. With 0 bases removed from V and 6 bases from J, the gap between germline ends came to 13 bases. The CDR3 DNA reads TGCGCCAGCAGCTTGGAAGGGTTTACTAGCGAGCAGTACTTC. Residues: CASSLEGFTSEQYF.

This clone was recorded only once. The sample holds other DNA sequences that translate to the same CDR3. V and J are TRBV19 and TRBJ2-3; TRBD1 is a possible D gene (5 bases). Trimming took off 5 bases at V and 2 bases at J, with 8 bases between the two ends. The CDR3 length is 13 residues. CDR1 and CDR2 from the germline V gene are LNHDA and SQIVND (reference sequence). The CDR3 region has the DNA TGTGCCAGTAGTGACAGAAACACAGATACGCAGTATTTT. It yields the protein CASSDRNTDTQYF.

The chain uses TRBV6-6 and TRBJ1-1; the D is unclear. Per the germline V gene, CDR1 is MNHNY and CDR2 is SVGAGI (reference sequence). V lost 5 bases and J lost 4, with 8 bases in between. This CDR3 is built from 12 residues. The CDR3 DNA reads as TGTGCCAGCAGTCCCAAGGCCACTGAAGCTTTCTTT. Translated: CASSPKATEAFF.

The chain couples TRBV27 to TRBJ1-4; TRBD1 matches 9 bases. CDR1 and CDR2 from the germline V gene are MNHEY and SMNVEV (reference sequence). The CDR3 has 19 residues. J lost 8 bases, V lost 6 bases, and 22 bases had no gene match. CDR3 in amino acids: CASSQPPDRGWRGEEKLFF. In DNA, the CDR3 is TGTGCCAGCAGCCAACCCCCGGACAGGGGTTGGAGGGGTGAGGAAAAACTGTTTTTT.

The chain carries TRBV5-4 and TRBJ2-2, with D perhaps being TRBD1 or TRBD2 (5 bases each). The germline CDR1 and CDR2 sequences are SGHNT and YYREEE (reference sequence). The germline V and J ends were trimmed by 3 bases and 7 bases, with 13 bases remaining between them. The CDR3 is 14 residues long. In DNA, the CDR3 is TGTGCCAGCAGCTCGCGAGGGGTAGTCGGGGAGCTGTTTTTT. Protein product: CASSSRGVVGELFF. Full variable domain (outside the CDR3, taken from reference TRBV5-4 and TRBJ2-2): ETGVTQSPTHLIKTRGQQVTLRCSSQSGHNTVSWYQQALGQGPQFIFQYYREEENGRGNFPPRFSGLQFPNYSSELNVNALELDDSALYLCASSSRGVVGELFFGEGSRLTVL.

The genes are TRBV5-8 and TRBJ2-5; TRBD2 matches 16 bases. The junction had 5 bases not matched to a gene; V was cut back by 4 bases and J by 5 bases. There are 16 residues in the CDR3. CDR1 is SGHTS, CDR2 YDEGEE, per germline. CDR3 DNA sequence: TGTGCCAGCAGCACGGGACTAGCGGGGGGGTATGAGACCCAGTACTTC. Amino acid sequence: CASSTGLAGGYETQYF.

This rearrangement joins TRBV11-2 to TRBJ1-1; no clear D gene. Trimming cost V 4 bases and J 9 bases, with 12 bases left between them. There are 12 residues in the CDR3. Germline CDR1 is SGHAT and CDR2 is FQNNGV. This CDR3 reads CASSSSQMKAFF. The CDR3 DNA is TGTGCCAGCAGCTCTTCACAGATGAAAGCTTTCTTT.